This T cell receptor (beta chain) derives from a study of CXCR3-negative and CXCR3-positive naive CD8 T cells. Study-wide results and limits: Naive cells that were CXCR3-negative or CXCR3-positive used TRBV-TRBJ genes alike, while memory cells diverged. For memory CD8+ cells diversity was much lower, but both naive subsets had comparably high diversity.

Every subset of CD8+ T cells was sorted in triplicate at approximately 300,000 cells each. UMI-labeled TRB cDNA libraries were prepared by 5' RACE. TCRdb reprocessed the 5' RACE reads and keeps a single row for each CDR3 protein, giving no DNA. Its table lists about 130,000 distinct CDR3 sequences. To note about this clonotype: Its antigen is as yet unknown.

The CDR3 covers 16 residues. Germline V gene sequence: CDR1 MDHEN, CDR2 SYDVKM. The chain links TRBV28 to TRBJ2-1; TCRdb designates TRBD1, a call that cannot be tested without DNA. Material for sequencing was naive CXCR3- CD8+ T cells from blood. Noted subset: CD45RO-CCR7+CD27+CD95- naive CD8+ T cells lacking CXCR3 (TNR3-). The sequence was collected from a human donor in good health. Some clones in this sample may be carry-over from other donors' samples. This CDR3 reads CASSPTGENSYNEQFF.